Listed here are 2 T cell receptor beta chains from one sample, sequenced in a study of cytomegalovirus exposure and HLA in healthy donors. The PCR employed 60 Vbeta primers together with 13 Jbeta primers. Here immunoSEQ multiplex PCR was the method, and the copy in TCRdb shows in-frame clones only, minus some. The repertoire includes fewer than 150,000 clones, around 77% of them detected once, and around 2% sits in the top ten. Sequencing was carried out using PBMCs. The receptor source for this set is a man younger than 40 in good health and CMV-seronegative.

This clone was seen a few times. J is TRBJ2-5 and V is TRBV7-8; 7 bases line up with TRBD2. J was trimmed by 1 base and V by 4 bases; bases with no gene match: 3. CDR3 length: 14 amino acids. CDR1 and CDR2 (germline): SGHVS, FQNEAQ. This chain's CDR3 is CASSSGTIQETQYF. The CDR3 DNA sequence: TGTGCCAGCAGCTCAGGGACTATCCAAGAGACCCAGTACTTC.

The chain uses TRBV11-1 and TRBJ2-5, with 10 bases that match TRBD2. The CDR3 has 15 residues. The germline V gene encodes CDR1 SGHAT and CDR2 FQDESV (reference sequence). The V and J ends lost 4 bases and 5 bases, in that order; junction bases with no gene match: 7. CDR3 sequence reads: CASSSQLAGRETQYF. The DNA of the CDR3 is TGTGCCAGCAGCTCCCAACTAGCGGGAAGGGAGACCCAGTACTTC.